One and the same sample provided the 2 T cell receptor beta chains below, sequenced in a study of CD8 T cells in Susac syndrome. Random hexamers were used to reverse transcribe an amount of roughly 0.45 to 1 ug RNA. TCRdb re-analysed the immunoSEQ multiplex PCR reads in MiXCR, keeping a single row per CDR3 protein. The table includes 180,000 or so distinct CDR3 sequences, approximately 96% detected once. Sequences were obtained from CD4+ T cells from PBMCs. These TCRs come from a human donor in good health.

This chain joins TRBV27 and TRBJ2-7; 7 bases line up with TRBD1. V lost 4 bases, J lost 2 bases, and 5 bases stayed unmatched. The CDR3 spans 14 residues. Germline loops: CDR1 MNHEY, CDR2 SMNVEV (reference sequence). This chain's CDR3 is CASSYRGPTYEQYF. The CDR3 DNA sequence: TGTGCCAGCAGTTACAGGGGACCCACCTACGAGCAGTACTTC.

V and J are TRBV14 and TRBJ1-2; tentative D call: TRBD1 (6 bases). The CDR3 covers 15 residues. With 0 bases removed from V and 4 bases from J, the gap between germline ends came to 12 bases. CDR1 and CDR2 (germline): SGHDN, FVKESK. CDR3 bases: TGTGCCAGCAGCCAAGACCCCCCAGGGGTCTATGGCTACACCTTC. Protein product: CASSQDPPGVYGYTF.